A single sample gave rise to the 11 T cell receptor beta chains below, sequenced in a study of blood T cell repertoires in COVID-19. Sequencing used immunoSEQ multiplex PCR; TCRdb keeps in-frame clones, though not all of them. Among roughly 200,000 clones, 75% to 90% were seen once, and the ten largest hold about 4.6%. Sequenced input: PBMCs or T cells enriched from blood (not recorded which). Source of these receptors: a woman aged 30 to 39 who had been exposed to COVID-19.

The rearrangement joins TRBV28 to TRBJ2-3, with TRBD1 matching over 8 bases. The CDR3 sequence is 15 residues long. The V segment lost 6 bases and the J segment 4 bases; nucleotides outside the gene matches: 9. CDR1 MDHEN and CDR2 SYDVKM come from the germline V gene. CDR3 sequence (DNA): TGTGCCAGCAGCCCGCCGCAGGGGGCCGCAGATACGCAGTATTTT. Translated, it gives CASSPPQGAADTQYF.

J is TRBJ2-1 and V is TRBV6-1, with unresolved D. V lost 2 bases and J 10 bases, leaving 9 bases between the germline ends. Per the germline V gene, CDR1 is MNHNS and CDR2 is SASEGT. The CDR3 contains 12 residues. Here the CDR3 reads CASSEPGWEQFF. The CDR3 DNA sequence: TGTGCCAGCAGTGAACCAGGTTGGGAGCAGTTCTTC.

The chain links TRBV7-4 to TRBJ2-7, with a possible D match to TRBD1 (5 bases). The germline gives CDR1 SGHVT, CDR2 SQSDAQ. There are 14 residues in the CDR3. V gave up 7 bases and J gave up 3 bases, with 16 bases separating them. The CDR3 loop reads CASNAAGWFYEQYF. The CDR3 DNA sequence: TGTGCCAGCAATGCGGCAGGGTGGTTCTACGAGCAGTACTTC.

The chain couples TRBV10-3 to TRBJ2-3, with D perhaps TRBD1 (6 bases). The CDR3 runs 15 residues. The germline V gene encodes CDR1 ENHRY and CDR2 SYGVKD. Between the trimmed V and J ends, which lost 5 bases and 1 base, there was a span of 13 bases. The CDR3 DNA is TGTGCCATCAGTTTGGGGGCAGAGGGCACAGATACGCAGTATTTT. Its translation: CAISLGAEGTDTQYF.

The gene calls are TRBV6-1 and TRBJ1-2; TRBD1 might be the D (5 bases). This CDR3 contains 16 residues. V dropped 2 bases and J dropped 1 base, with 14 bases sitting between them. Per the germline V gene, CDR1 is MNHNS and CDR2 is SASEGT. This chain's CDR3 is CASSELSLGGNYGYTF. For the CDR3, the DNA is TGTGCCAGCAGTGAATTAAGTTTGGGGGGTAACTATGGCTACACCTTC.

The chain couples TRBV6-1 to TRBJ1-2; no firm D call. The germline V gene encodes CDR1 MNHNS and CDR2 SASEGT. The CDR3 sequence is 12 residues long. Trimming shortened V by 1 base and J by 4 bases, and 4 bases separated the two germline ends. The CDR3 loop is CASSEDTYGYTF. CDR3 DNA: TGTGCCAGCAGTGAAGACACCTATGGCTACACCTTC.

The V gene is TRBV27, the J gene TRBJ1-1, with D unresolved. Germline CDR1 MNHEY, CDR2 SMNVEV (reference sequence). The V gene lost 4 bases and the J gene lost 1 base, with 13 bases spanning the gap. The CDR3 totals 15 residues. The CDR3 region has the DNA TGTGCCAGCAGTTACTGGCCAGGCTCGAACACTGAAGCTTTCTTT. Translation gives CASSYWPGSNTEAFF.

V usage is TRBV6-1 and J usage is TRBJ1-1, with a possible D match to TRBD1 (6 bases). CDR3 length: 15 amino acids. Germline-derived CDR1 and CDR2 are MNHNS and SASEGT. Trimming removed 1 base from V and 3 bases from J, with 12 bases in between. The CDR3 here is CASSEDVRGDTEAFF. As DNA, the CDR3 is TGTGCCAGCAGTGAAGATGTCAGGGGCGACACTGAAGCTTTCTTT.

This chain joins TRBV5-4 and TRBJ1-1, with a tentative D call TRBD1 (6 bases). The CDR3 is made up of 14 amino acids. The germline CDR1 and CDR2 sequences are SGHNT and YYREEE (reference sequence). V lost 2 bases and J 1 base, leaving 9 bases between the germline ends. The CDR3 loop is CASSFGGRNTEAFF. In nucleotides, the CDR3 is TGTGCCAGCAGCTTTGGGGGCCGGAACACTGAAGCTTTCTTT. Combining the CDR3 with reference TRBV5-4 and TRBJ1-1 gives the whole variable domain ETGVTQSPTHLIKTRGQQVTLRCSSQSGHNTVSWYQQALGQGPQFIFQYYREEENGRGNFPPRFSGLQFPNYSSELNVNALELDDSALYLCASSFGGRNTEAFFGQGTRLTVV.

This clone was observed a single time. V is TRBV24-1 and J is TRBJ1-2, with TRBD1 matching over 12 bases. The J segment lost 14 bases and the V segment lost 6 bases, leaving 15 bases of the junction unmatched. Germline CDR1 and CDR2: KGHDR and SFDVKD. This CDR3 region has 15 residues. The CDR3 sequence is CATSPPGQGASKLTF. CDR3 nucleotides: TGTGCCACCAGTCCCCCGGGACAGGGGGCGTCTAAGTTAACCTTC.

The CDR3: CASRNREGNEKLFF. CDR3 nucleotides: TGTGCCAGCAGAAACAGGGAGGGTAATGAAAAACTGTTTTTT. This chain links TRBV7-9 with TRBJ1-4, with D possibly being TRBD1 (6 bases). The CDR3 sequence is 14 residues long. Germline lookup yields CDR1 SEHNR and CDR2 FQNEAQ (reference sequence). Trimming pared 6 bases from V and 4 bases from J, leaving 12 bases between.